These 2 T cell receptor beta chains share one sample of origin, sequenced in a study of cytomegalovirus exposure and HLA in healthy donors. Data came from immunoSEQ multiplex PCR; TCRdb stores just in-frame clones and leaves some out. In the table there are about 120,000 clones, about nine tenths of which are singletons. Material: PBMCs. Source of these receptors: a young woman in good health and CMV-seronegative.

The V and J genes are TRBV4-3 and TRBJ2-1; 12 nucleotides align to TRBD2. Trimming at V came to 0 bases and at J to 4 bases, leaving 7 bases not matched to a gene. Looked up from germline, CDR1 is LGHNA and CDR2 is YSLEER. CDR3 size: 18 residues. In nucleotides, the CDR3 is TGCGCCAGCAGCCAAGATGCGTACACTAGCGGGGGGTACAATGAGCAGTTCTTC. Translating it yields CASSQDAYTSGGYNEQFF.

V is TRBV27 and J is TRBJ1-3, with 8 bases identical to TRBD1. This CDR3 is 15 amino acids long. Germline CDR1 MNHEY, CDR2 SMNVEV (reference sequence). J was trimmed by 0 bases and V by 6 bases; bases with no gene match: 4. CDR3 loop: CASSSTGGSGNTIYF. CDR3 coding DNA: TGTGCCAGCAGCAGCACAGGGGGCTCTGGAAACACCATATATTTT.